These 5 T cell receptor beta chains were sequenced from one sample in a study of cytomegalovirus exposure and HLA in healthy donors. The PCR was carried out with 60 Vbeta primers and 13 Jbeta primers. TCRdb's table, derived via immunoSEQ multiplex PCR, lists solely in-frame clones and lacks some. The profile shows around 100,000 clones, around three quarters of them singletons. Sequenced sample: PBMCs. The receptor set was obtained from a woman aged 18 to 35 in good health and CMV-seropositive.

The table lists this clone with a few counts. The rearrangement links TRBV14 to TRBJ2-4, with a possible D match to TRBD1 (5 bases). Germline CDR1 is SGHDN and CDR2 is FVKESK. The CDR3 runs 14 residues. V was trimmed by 0 bases and J by 4 bases, leaving 7 bases between them. The CDR3: CASSQESGKNIQYF. CDR3 DNA: TGTGCCAGCAGCCAAGAGTCAGGGAAAAACATTCAGTACTTC.

This clone was counted only a few times. The chain joins TRBV6-5 to TRBJ1-2; the D gene is possibly TRBD1 (5 bases). The germline gives CDR1 MNHEY, CDR2 SVGAGI. Trimming left V 7 bases short and J 6 bases short, with 9 bases between. This CDR3 comprises 11 residues. DNA for the CDR3: TGTGCCAGCAACGGGGGAAATGGCTACACCTTC. This translates into CASNGGNGYTF.

This chain uses TRBV5-8 with TRBJ2-6, with unresolved D. Trimming took off 4 bases at V and 0 bases at J, with 11 bases between the two ends. This CDR3 is built from 16 residues. The germline V gene encodes CDR1 SGHTS and CDR2 YDEGEE. This CDR3 reads CASSPPPGSGANVLTF. The DNA for the CDR3 is TGTGCCAGCAGCCCCCCCCCGGGCTCTGGGGCCAACGTCCTGACTTTC.

The chain has TRBV4-1 and TRBJ1-3, with D possibly matching TRBD1 (6 bases). This CDR3 has 15 residues. Germline-derived CDR1 and CDR2 are MGHRA and YSYEKL. The V gene lost 0 bases and the J gene lost 2 bases, with 8 bases spanning the gap. The CDR3: CASSQEKGAGNTIYF. CDR3 DNA sequence: TGCGCCAGCAGCCAAGAGAAGGGGGCTGGAAACACCATATATTTT.

The chain links TRBV11-2 to TRBJ2-7, with TRBD2 matching over 9 bases. Per germline, CDR1 SGHAT and CDR2 FQNNGV. V shed 1 base and J 4 bases; nucleotides not matched to a gene: 5. The CDR3 contains 15 residues. CDR3 sequence reads: CASSLGSGRRYEQYF. CDR3 DNA: TGTGCCAGCAGCTTAGGGAGCGGGAGGAGGTACGAGCAGTACTTC.